This TCR beta chain originates from a study of identical twins. Ten or more counts support this clonotype. This CDR3 has 14 residues. V dropped 0 bases and J dropped 3 bases, with 8 bases sitting between them. Germline CDR1 reads SEHNR; CDR2 reads FQNEAQ (reference sequence). TCRdb redid the calling of the 5' RACE reads with MiXCR, one entry per CDR3 protein. In the table there are about 300,000 distinct CDR3 sequences, more than 9% of which are singletons. These sequences were also reported in another study, on yellow fever vaccine responses in identical twins.

Sequences were obtained from CD8+ T cells sorted from blood. This clonotype was obtained from a woman under 30 in good health. V gene TRBV7-9 combines with J gene TRBJ1-2; D uncertain. The CDR3 is CASSLAGSDYGYTF. The CDR3 DNA sequence: TGTGCCAGCAGCTTAGCGGGCTCCGACTATGGCTACACCTTC.